The clone carrying this T cell receptor beta chain has only a few counts. Its antigen is not identified. The sample is drawn from a study of early T cells in non-severe SARS-CoV-2 infection. Study in general: Sequenced material consisted of bulk RNA (from unsorted whole blood), and chains were unpaired.

Unique molecular identifiers were added to individual cDNA molecules. TCRdb re-derived calls from the 5' RACE reads in MiXCR, one entry per CDR3 protein. The profile shows about 70,000 distinct CDR3 sequences, approximately 12% of them singletons. The CDR3 is made up of 13 amino acids. Germline V CDR1 and CDR2: DFQATT, SNEGSKA (reference sequence). The ends were cut back, 2 bases at V and 7 bases at J, with 14 bases in the middle. Regarding the study as a whole: Matching with VDJdb favored anti-spike CD8 responses (missing private and CD4 specificities).

This receptor was identified in an adult who was a healthcare worker with PCR-confirmed SARS-CoV-2 infection or an uninfected control (not recorded which). The donor label of this sample is uncertain. V and J are TRBV20-1 and TRBJ1-2; D is possibly TRBD1 (5 bases). The source material was whole blood, sampled at baseline. The CDR3 reads CSARRGQGGGYTF. In DNA form, the CDR3 reads TGCAGTGCTAGAAGGGGTCAGGGCGGTGGCTACACCTTC.